In this sample, the clone carrying this T cell receptor (beta chain) turned up a few times. Its specificity is unknown. The data stem from a study of identical twins. Study findings and constraints: Monozygotic twin pairs showed more out-of-frame TCR alpha sharing than models estimated.

The CDR3 runs to 14 residues. Trimming shortened V by 3 bases and J by 6 bases, and 11 bases separated the two germline ends. The germline CDR1 and CDR2 sequences are SGHTA and FQGNSA. Each CDR3 protein gets one entry after TCRdb re-called the 5' RACE reads with MiXCR. The table shows fewer than 500,000 distinct CDR3 sequences, with roughly 24% occurring only once. These data were also reused for a study on T cells expressing NK-cell markers. That paper notes: Obtained from sorted CD3+CD56+NKG2C+, CD3+CD56+NKG2C- and CD3+CD56-NKG2C+ T cells were the TCR beta repertoires. Dominant NKG2C+ clonotypes in six donors made up about 1.0-7.5% of CD8+ T cells.

The gene calls are TRBV7-2 and TRBJ2-2, with D possibly matching TRBD2 (5 bases). Sequencing input: CD4+ T cells sorted from blood. The TCR comes from a woman under 30 in good health. CDR3 coding DNA: TGTGCCAGCAGCTTTAAGAGGGTCGCCGGGGAGCTGTTTTTT. It codes for CASSFKRVAGELFF.